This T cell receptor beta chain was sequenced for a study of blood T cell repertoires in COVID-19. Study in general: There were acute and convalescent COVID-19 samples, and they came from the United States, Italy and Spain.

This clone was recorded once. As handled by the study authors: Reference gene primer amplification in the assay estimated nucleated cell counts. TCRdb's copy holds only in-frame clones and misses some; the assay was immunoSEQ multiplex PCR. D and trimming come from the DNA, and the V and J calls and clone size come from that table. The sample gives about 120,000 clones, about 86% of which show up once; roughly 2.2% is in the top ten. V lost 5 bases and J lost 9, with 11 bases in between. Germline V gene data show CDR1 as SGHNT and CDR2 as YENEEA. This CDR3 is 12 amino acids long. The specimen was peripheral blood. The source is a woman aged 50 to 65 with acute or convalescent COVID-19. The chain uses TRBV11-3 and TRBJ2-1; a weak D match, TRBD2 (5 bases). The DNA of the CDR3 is TGTGCCAGCAGCCTACAGCGGCGTGAGCAGTTCTTC. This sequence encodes CASSLQRREQFF.